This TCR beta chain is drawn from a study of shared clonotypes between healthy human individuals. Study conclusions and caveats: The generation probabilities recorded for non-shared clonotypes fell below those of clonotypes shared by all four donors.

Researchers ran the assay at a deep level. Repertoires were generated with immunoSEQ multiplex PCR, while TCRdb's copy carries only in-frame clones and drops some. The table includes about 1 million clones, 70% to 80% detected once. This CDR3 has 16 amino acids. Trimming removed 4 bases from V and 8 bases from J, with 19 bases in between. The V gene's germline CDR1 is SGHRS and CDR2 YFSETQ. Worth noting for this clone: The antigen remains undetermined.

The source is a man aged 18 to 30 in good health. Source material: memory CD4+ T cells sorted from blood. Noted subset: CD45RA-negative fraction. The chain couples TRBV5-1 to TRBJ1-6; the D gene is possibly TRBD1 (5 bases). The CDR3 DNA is TGCGCCAGCAGCCAGGGCGGGAGTTCAACCTATTCACCCCTCCACTTT. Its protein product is CASSQGGSSTYSPLHF.